These 23 T cell receptor beta chains originate from one sample sequenced in a study of T cells in Graves' hyperthyroidism and ophthalmopathy. From RNA transcripts, TCR beta CDR3 regions were amplified. First-round RT-PCR targeting the TCR CDR3 was performed with the HTBI primer set. TCRdb reanalysed the multiplex PCR reads using MiXCR and keeps one entry per CDR3 protein. The sample has hundreds of thousands of distinct CDR3 sequences; less than 15% are singletons. The sequencing input was blood. The receptors originated from a woman younger than 30 with Graves' hyperthyroidism.

In its sample, this clonotype was seen a few times. Since a much larger clone is just one base distant, this may be a read error. The chain combines TRBV6-6 with TRBJ1-1, with D unresolved. Trimming shortened V by 0 bases and J by 0 bases, and 11 bases separated the two germline ends. Germline V gene lookup returns CDR1 MNHNY and CDR2 SVGAGI (reference sequence). CDR3 length: 16 amino acids. CDR3 sequence (DNA): TGTGCCAGCAGTTACTCGAGACTCGGTATGAACACTGAAGCTTTCTTT. Encoded protein: CASSYSRLGMNTEAFF.

This clonotype was counted between two and nine times. In nucleotides, the CDR3 is TGTGCCAGCAGCTTTGTGGGGGGGGGAAAGGCTGAAGCTTTCTTT. Protein sequence: CASSFVGGGKAEAFF. The chain combines TRBV7-2 with TRBJ1-1; maybe TRBD1 (5 bases). The germline CDR1 and CDR2 sequences are SGHTA and FQGNSA. The CDR3 consists of 15 residues. V was cut by 3 bases and J by 6 bases, with 17 bases left in between. The complete variable domain, with remaining parts taken from reference TRBV7-2 and TRBJ1-1, reads GAGVSQSPSNKVTEKGKDVELRCDPISGHTALYWYRQSLGQGLEFLIYFQGNSAPDKSGLPSDRFSAERTGGSVSTLTIQRTQQEDSAVYLCASSFVGGGKAEAFFGQGTRLTVV.

This clonotype was counted many times. The chain combines TRBV7-9 with TRBJ2-5, with D hard to call. This CDR3 comprises 14 residues. Germline loops: CDR1 SEHNR, CDR2 FQNEAQ (reference sequence). V dropped 4 bases and J dropped 3 bases, with 12 bases sitting between them. CDR3 residues: CASSSAPIKETQYF. The CDR3 nucleotides are TGTGCCAGCAGCTCCGCACCGATCAAAGAGACCCAGTACTTC.

As regards this clonotype: The junction departs from the called germline gene at one end, perhaps through a read error. The chain recombines TRBV20-1 with TRBJ2-4, with D possibly being TRBD1 (5 bases). CDR1 is DFQATT and CDR2 is SNEGSKA in the germline V gene (reference sequence). The CDR3 runs 18 residues. The CDR3 nucleotides are TGCAGTGCTAGAGATTTAGGCAGGGCCCTTAGTACCAAAGACATTCAGTACTTC. Amino acids: CSARDLGRALSTKDIQYF.

This clonotype has only a few counts. The chain employs TRBV5-4 and TRBJ2-3; D perhaps matches TRBD1 (6 bases). CDR1 SGHNT and CDR2 YYREEE come from the germline V gene (reference sequence). This CDR3 contains 16 residues. V was trimmed by 3 bases and J by 0 bases, leaving 14 bases between them. DNA for the CDR3: TGTGCCAGCAGCTCCCTTGTGGGGGCAAGCACAGATACGCAGTATTTT. It specifies CASSSLVGASTDTQYF.

This clonotype has just a few counts. The chain combines TRBV28 with TRBJ2-5; D unclear. Germline V lookup: CDR1 MDHEN, CDR2 SYDVKM. The length of the CDR3 is 15 residues. Trimming left V 5 bases short and J 1 base short, with 14 bases between. CDR3 in DNA: TGTGCCAGCAGTCTGAGAGGTCCCCTCCAAGAGACCCAGTACTTC. It is translated as CASSLRGPLQETQYF.

This chain links TRBV7-9 with TRBJ1-6, with a weak D call TRBD1 (6 bases). Germline values: CDR1 SEHNR, CDR2 FQNEAQ (reference sequence). The CDR3 sequence is 17 residues long. Trimming removed 0 bases at V and 6 bases at J, with 15 bases between. The CDR3 reads CASSLAGTPTINSPLHF. In DNA, the CDR3 is TGTGCCAGCAGCTTAGCTGGGACACCGACTATTAATTCACCCCTCCACTTT.

The sample holds a few counts of this clonotype. The gene calls are TRBV7-7 and TRBJ1-3; TRBD1 agrees at 8 bases. Germline assignment: CDR1 SSHAT and CDR2 FNYEAQ (reference sequence). The CDR3 has 15 amino acids. CDR3 sequence reads: CASSEDRAYGNTIYF. The CDR3 bases are TGTGCTAGCTCCGAGGACAGGGCTTACGGAAACACCATATATTTT.

In this sample, this clonotype turned up many times. This chain connects TRBV29-1 to TRBJ2-5; D unresolved. CDR3 length: 15 amino acids. Trimming took 0 bases from V and 0 from J, leaving 11 bases between them. Germline V gene sequence: CDR1 SQVTM, CDR2 ANQGSEA. CDR3 coding DNA: TGCAGCGTTGAAGATGGGTTATTCTACCAAGAGACCCAGTACTTC. This encodes CSVEDGLFYQETQYF.

The sample holds many counts of this clonotype. The chain has TRBV4-1 and TRBJ1-4; 7 nucleotides align to TRBD1. Germline V gene lookup returns CDR1 MGHRA and CDR2 YSYEKL. The CDR3 runs to 15 residues. With V trimmed by 1 base and J by 8 bases, 7 bases remained unmatched. The CDR3 coding sequence is TGCGCCAGCAGCCAAGGAGACAGGGAAGGAGAAAAACTGTTTTTT. Its protein product is CASSQGDREGEKLFF.

This clonotype was seen many times. The chain has TRBV28 and TRBJ2-7; D is unresolved. Trimming pared 6 bases from V and 3 bases from J, leaving 18 bases between. CDR3 length: 15 residues. Germline V gene lookup returns CDR1 MDHEN and CDR2 SYDVKM. For the CDR3, the DNA is TGTGCCAGCAGCCACTACATGGACCCGGACTACGAGCAGTACTTC. Translating it yields CASSHYMDPDYEQYF.

This clonotype has a count of ten or more. The rearrangement links TRBV2 to TRBJ1-6; 10 bases fit TRBD1. The CDR3 runs to 15 residues. V gave up 4 bases and J gave up 7 bases; unmatched junction bases: 4. Looked up from germline, CDR1 is SNHLY and CDR2 is FYNNEI. CDR3 DNA sequence: TGTGCCAGCAGTGCGGGACAGGGGTGGAATTCACCCCTCCACTTT. Its translation is CASSAGQGWNSPLHF.

The chain employs TRBV18 and TRBJ2-5; TRBD2 aligns across 11 bases. CDR1 KGHSH and CDR2 LQKENI come from the germline V gene. J was trimmed by 3 bases and V by 5 bases; bases with no gene match: 14. The CDR3 is 18 amino acids. CDR3 loop: CASSGGTSGSEKKETQYF. The CDR3 region has the DNA TGTGCCAGCTCAGGGGGGACTAGCGGTTCAGAGAAGAAAGAGACCCAGTACTTC.

At least ten counts were recorded for this clonotype. This chain uses TRBV7-2 with TRBJ2-7; 7 bases align to TRBD2. CDR3 length: 12 amino acids. Germline V lookup: CDR1 SGHTA, CDR2 FQGNSA. J lost 2 bases, V lost 10 bases, and 5 bases had no gene match. The CDR3 bases are TGTGCCACCTCGGGGGGTACCTACGAGCAGTACTTC. Residues: CATSGGTYEQYF.

This clonotype was seen ten or more times. V usage is TRBV20-1 and J usage is TRBJ1-6; D is unclear. Deletions cut 0 bases from V and 7 bases from J, with 22 bases between. Germline V gene data show CDR1 as DFQATT and CDR2 as SNEGSKA (reference sequence). The CDR3 totals 18 residues. The chain's CDR3 is CSARDSREGGQENSPLHF. The DNA for the CDR3 is TGCAGTGCTAGAGATTCCCGGGAGGGAGGCCAGGAGAATTCACCCCTCCACTTT.

Many counts were recorded for this clonotype. The CDR3 protein is CASTMGMDEQFF. Written as DNA, the CDR3 is TGTGCCAGCACCATGGGGATGGATGAGCAGTTCTTC. The chain employs TRBV12-3 or TRBV12-4 and TRBJ2-1; D is unresolved. This CDR3 is built from 12 residues. Trimming left V 7 bases short and J 8 bases short, with 12 bases between.

About this clonotype: The junction departs from the called germline gene at one end, perhaps through a read error. The chain is built from TRBV5-1 and TRBJ2-3, with D uncertain. Germline CDR1 reads SGHRS; CDR2 reads YFSETQ. CDR3 size: 11 residues. CDR3 sequence: CASSTLDTQCF. The CDR3, as DNA: TGCGCCAGCAGCACCCTTGATACGCAGTGTTTT.

There are many counts of this clonotype. The CDR3 DNA sequence: TGTGCCAGCAGCTCCCGACAGGTCTTGTCATACGAGCAGTACTTC. It is translated as CASSSRQVLSYEQYF. The chain has TRBV7-2 and TRBJ2-7; D might be TRBD1 (6 bases). The CDR3 length is 15 residues. Per germline, CDR1 SGHTA and CDR2 FQGNSA. With 4 bases removed from V and 4 bases from J, the gap between germline ends came to 17 bases.

The CDR3 region is CASSFYYTERDQPQHF. The CDR3 nucleotides are TGTGCCAGCAGCTTCTATTACACGGAACGTGATCAGCCCCAGCATTTT. The V gene is TRBV7-2, the J gene TRBJ1-5, with D hard to call. The CDR3 loop spans 16 amino acids. Trimming took off 3 bases at V and 5 bases at J, with 17 bases between the two ends. The V gene's germline CDR1 is SGHTA and CDR2 FQGNSA.

V and J are TRBV27 and TRBJ1-5, with a tentative D call TRBD1 (5 bases). Trimming removed 3 bases at V and 4 bases at J, with 13 bases between. CDR3 length: 15 residues. CDR1 is MNHEY and CDR2 is SMNVEV in the germline V gene (reference sequence). The DNA for the CDR3 is TGTGCCAGCAGTTTTTACGGGGACGGTAATCAGCCCCAGCATTTT. It encodes CASSFYGDGNQPQHF.

The gene calls are TRBV11-2 and TRBJ2-1, with 9 nucleotides matching TRBD2. The junction had 8 bases not matched to a gene; V was cut back by 2 bases and J by 0 bases. The CDR3 is 18 amino acids. CDR1 and CDR2 (germline): SGHAT, FQNNGV. The CDR3 is CASSLSLAGKSSYNEQFF. Here the CDR3 DNA reads TGTGCCAGCAGCTTATCTCTAGCGGGAAAGAGCTCCTACAATGAGCAGTTCTTC.

This clonotype came up many times. The gene calls are TRBV12-3 or TRBV12-4 and TRBJ2-1, with 12 positions matching TRBD2. The CDR3 is 15 residues long. The V segment lost 6 bases and the J segment 6 bases; nucleotides outside the gene matches: 6. CDR3 nucleotides: TGTGCCAGCAGATCAGGGACTAGCGGGCTCAATGAGCAGTTCTTC. Its translation: CASRSGTSGLNEQFF.

This clonotype was seen ten or more times. For the CDR3, the DNA is TGTGCCAGCAGTCCCACCGATTCACCCCTCCACTTT. It specifies CASSPTDSPLHF. The J gene is TRBJ1-6, the V gene TRBV2; D is uncertain. The CDR3 covers 12 residues. Germline V lookup: CDR1 SNHLY, CDR2 FYNNEI. The V gene lost 5 bases and the J gene lost 8 bases, with 7 bases spanning the gap. Using reference TRBV2 and TRBJ1-6 for the parts outside the CDR3, the full variable domain is EPEVTQTPSHQVTQMGQEVILRCVPISNHLYFYWYRQILGQKVEFLVSFYNNEISEKSEIFDDQFSVERPDGSNFTLKIRSTKLEDSAMYFCASSPTDSPLHFGNGTRLTVT.